These T cell receptor beta chains were read from a single sample in a study of tumor-infiltrating lymphocytes in oesophageal squamous cell carcinoma. A single record per CDR3 protein comes from TCRdb applying MiXCR to the PCR reads. Of 15,000 or so distinct CDR3 sequences in the sample, roughly half were seen once. Sequencing input: esophageal tumor tissue. Receptor source: a female donor with esophageal squamous cell carcinoma. The conserved cysteine and the conserved F or W are not part of the CDR3 here. The order of the fields is CDR3 length, clone size, J gene, V gene, CDR3 protein. Not all rows give a size; the values are once, few, many and, for expanded clones, a class.

CDR3 length: 13
clone size: -
J gene: TRBJ2-1
V gene: TRBV24-1
CDR3 protein: ATSARDRVDNEQF

CDR3 length: 15
clone size: -
J gene: TRBJ2-1
V gene: TRBV7-3
CDR3 protein: ASSLKAGLAGPNEQF

CDR3 length: 11
clone size: -
J gene: TRBJ2-3
V gene: TRBV10-2
CDR3 protein: ATRTSQADTQY

CDR3 length: 13
clone size: -
J gene: TRBJ1-1
V gene: TRBV7-2
CDR3 protein: ASSDYRAMNTEAF

CDR3 length: 13
clone size: medium-sized
J gene: TRBJ2-7
V gene: TRBV6-6
CDR3 protein: ASSYRRQGAYEQY

CDR3 length: 13
clone size: -
J gene: TRBJ2-2
V gene: TRBV7-8
CDR3 protein: ASSYERVNTGELF

CDR3 length: 13
clone size: -
J gene: TRBJ2-5
V gene: TRBV5-1
CDR3 protein: ASSHGRQGVETQY

CDR3 length: 15
clone size: few
J gene: TRBJ2-6
V gene: TRBV28
CDR3 protein: ASSLGAGESGANVLT

CDR3 length: 10
clone size: few
J gene: TRBJ1-1
V gene: TRBV12-5
CDR3 protein: ASGPSYTEAF

CDR3 length: 13
clone size: few
J gene: TRBJ2-5
V gene: TRBV12-3/TRBV12-4
CDR3 protein: ASSLRREKGETQY

CDR3 length: 12
clone size: -
J gene: TRBJ2-3
V gene: TRBV11-1
CDR3 protein: ASSKRRSTDTQY

CDR3 length: 14
clone size: -
J gene: -
V gene: TRBV12-3/TRBV12-4
CDR3 protein: ASSLTSGGSNYGYT

CDR3 length: 12
clone size: -
J gene: -
V gene: TRBV7-6
CDR3 protein: ASSLMESSYEQY

CDR3 length: 12
clone size: -
J gene: TRBJ2-3
V gene: TRBV7-9
CDR3 protein: ASSNRQSTDTQY

CDR3 length: 12
clone size: -
J gene: -
V gene: TRBV7-3
CDR3 protein: ASSPSGRGVGQF

CDR3 length: 12
clone size: -
J gene: TRBJ2-5
V gene: TRBV20-1
CDR3 protein: SASKGQGQETQY

CDR3 length: 11
clone size: -
J gene: TRBJ1-4
V gene: TRBV12-3/TRBV12-4
CDR3 protein: ASSLSGIEKLF

CDR3 length: 10
clone size: -
J gene: -
V gene: TRBV6-1
CDR3 protein: ASSDYNYEQY

CDR3 length: 12
clone size: -
J gene: -
V gene: TRBV6-1
CDR3 protein: ASSEKQVDNEQY

CDR3 length: 11
clone size: -
J gene: TRBJ2-2
V gene: TRBV7-3
CDR3 protein: ASKERNTGELF

CDR3 length: 11
clone size: -
J gene: TRBJ2-3
V gene: TRBV10-3
CDR3 protein: AISEFLGNTQY

CDR3 length: 11
clone size: few
J gene: TRBJ2-5
V gene: TRBV12-3/TRBV12-4
CDR3 protein: ASSLAVRREQY

CDR3 length: 13
clone size: -
J gene: -
V gene: TRBV7-6
CDR3 protein: ASSLGGTGPYEQY

CDR3 length: 14
clone size: -
J gene: TRBJ2-3
V gene: TRBV12-3/TRBV12-4
CDR3 protein: ASRGTSGSVTDTQY

CDR3 length: 13
clone size: few
J gene: TRBJ2-1
V gene: TRBV12-3/TRBV12-4
CDR3 protein: ASSLRQGAENEQF

CDR3 length: 11
clone size: -
J gene: TRBJ1-2
V gene: TRBV7-3
CDR3 protein: ASSSYGEGPNT

CDR3 length: 13
clone size: few
J gene: TRBJ2-1
V gene: TRBV7-6
CDR3 protein: ASSFGGRRENEQF

CDR3 length: 12
clone size: -
J gene: TRBJ2-5
V gene: TRBV10-2
CDR3 protein: ASRRGEGGETQY

CDR3 length: 12
clone size: few
J gene: -
V gene: TRBV10-3
CDR3 protein: AITPGQGRHEQY

CDR3 length: 14
clone size: -
J gene: TRBJ1-5
V gene: TRBV7-2
CDR3 protein: ASSLEGGNGNQPQH

CDR3 length: 13
clone size: -
J gene: -
V gene: TRBV7-3
CDR3 protein: ASSSRISGSTEQF

CDR3 length: 11
clone size: -
J gene: -
V gene: TRBV7-8
CDR3 protein: ASSWDRTYEQY

CDR3 length: 12
clone size: -
J gene: TRBJ2-7
V gene: TRBV7-4
CDR3 protein: ASSRDRGGNEQY

CDR3 length: 16
clone size: few
J gene: -
V gene: TRBV7-8
CDR3 protein: ASSKLLSTGAASYEQY

CDR3 length: 12
clone size: -
J gene: TRBJ2-3
V gene: TRBV7-3
CDR3 protein: ASSPDGNTDTQY

CDR3 length: 12
clone size: few
J gene: TRBJ2-5
V gene: TRBV11-1
CDR3 protein: ASSQSGTRETQY

CDR3 length: 12
clone size: few
J gene: TRBJ2-1
V gene: TRBV7-8
CDR3 protein: ASSLGTSGNEQF

CDR3 length: 11
clone size: few
J gene: TRBJ1-1
V gene: TRBV7-3
CDR3 protein: ASSLIGLTEAF

CDR3 length: 14
clone size: -
J gene: TRBJ2-7
V gene: TRBV7-2
CDR3 protein: ASSLGLAGPYNEQY

CDR3 length: 15
clone size: -
J gene: -
V gene: TRBV25-1
CDR3 protein: ASSPRWTSGHQETQY

CDR3 length: 15
clone size: -
J gene: -
V gene: TRBV6-5
CDR3 protein: ASRVFAITGHKETQY

CDR3 length: 13
clone size: -
J gene: TRBJ2-1
V gene: TRBV10-1
CDR3 protein: ASSRAGGPYNEQF

CDR3 length: 13
clone size: many
J gene: TRBJ2-7
V gene: TRBV6-5
CDR3 protein: ASSLLSGTHYEQY

CDR3 length: 16
clone size: few
J gene: -
V gene: TRBV12-3/TRBV12-4
CDR3 protein: ASSSLGASGRYYNEQF

CDR3 length: 11
clone size: -
J gene: TRBJ2-7
V gene: TRBV7-3
CDR3 protein: ASSHDFYNEQY

CDR3 length: 13
clone size: -
J gene: TRBJ1-4
V gene: TRBV7-3
CDR3 protein: ASSAAVGAGEKLF

CDR3 length: 13
clone size: -
J gene: -
V gene: TRBV6-6
CDR3 protein: ASSYVGGRANEQF

CDR3 length: 12
clone size: -
J gene: TRBJ2-4
V gene: TRBV7-3
CDR3 protein: ASRAPGPNREQY

CDR3 length: 14
clone size: -
J gene: TRBJ2-7
V gene: TRBV24-1
CDR3 protein: ATSDPRDGIYNEQY

CDR3 length: 14
clone size: -
J gene: -
V gene: TRBV11-2
CDR3 protein: ASSLSLAGLGETQY

CDR3 length: 10
clone size: -
J gene: TRBJ1-2
V gene: TRBV7-8
CDR3 protein: ASSPWGKGYT

CDR3 length: 15
clone size: -
J gene: -
V gene: TRBV7-2
CDR3 protein: ASSPKVWDRAYNEQY

CDR3 length: 16
clone size: -
J gene: TRBJ2-3
V gene: TRBV12-3/TRBV12-4
CDR3 protein: ASSLALVAGGITGELY

CDR3 length: 14
clone size: -
J gene: TRBJ2-3
V gene: TRBV7-9
CDR3 protein: ASSAPPGLAGDTQY

CDR3 length: 12
clone size: -
J gene: TRBJ1-1
V gene: TRBV7-8
CDR3 protein: ASSFMAGPKEAF

CDR3 length: 11
clone size: few
J gene: TRBJ2-6
V gene: TRBV7-2
CDR3 protein: ASLFSGANVLT

CDR3 length: 12
clone size: few
J gene: -
V gene: TRBV6-1
CDR3 protein: ASTLGLAVETQY